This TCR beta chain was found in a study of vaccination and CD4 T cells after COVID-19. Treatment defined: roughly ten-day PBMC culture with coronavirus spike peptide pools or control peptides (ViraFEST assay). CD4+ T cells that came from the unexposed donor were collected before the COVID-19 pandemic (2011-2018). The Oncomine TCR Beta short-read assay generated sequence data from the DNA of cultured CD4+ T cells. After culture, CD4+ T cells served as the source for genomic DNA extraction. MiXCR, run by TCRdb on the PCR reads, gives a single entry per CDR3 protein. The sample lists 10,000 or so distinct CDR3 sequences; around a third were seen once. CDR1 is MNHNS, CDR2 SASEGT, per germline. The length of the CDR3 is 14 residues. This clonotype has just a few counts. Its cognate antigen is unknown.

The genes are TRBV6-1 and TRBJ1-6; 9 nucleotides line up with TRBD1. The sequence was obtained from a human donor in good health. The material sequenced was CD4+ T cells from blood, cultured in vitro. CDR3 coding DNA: TGTGCACTGCGGGGACAGGGCTATAATTCACCCCTCCACTTT. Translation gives CALRGQGYNSPLHF.